Described below is a single TCR beta chain sequence and its context. The antigen is not known. The CDR3 runs to 12 residues. The V gene's germline CDR1 is MNHEY and CDR2 SMNVEV (reference sequence). Trimming took 6 bases from V and 8 from J, leaving 11 bases between them. Primers: 60 Vbeta forward and 13 Jbeta reverse. The method was immunoSEQ multiplex PCR; TCRdb's version includes in-frame clones alone and lacks a portion of them. The profile shows about 82,000 clones, approximately 80% of them singletons. The data were obtained in a study of cytomegalovirus exposure and HLA in healthy donors. About the study: In a previous analysis, nearly 120 million unique TCR beta sequences were found from approximately 180 million T cells. Early on, a data release was issued that held 80 million or so unique TCRs from HLA-typed donors. General study findings and limits: CMV serostatus was the sole immune exposure information available. Sequencing depth roughly uniform across donors was assumed in presence/absence analyses.

The chain links TRBV27 to TRBJ2-1; D uncertain. The sequencing sample was made of PBMCs. This TCR came from a man in his forties or fifties in good health and CMV-seronegative. The CDR3 bases are TGTGCCAGCAGCCTTATTCCCCATGAGCAGTTCTTC. Residues: CASSLIPHEQFF.